Listed below are T cell receptor beta chains from one sample, sequenced in a study of beta chain features in type 1 diabetes. Clones were sequenced by immunoSEQ multiplex PCR, and TCRdb holds only the in-frame ones, with some missing. The table lists 900,000 or so clones, roughly 15% of them singletons. The sample comprised naive CD4+ T cells from blood. The receptors come from a woman aged 18-30 years in good health. The conserved cysteine and the conserved F or W are not part of the CDR3 here. Fields, in order: clone size, J gene, V gene, CDR3 protein. The size of a clone is reported for some rows only, either as once, few or many, or as a class for expanded clones.

clone_size: NA
j_call: TRBJ1-5
v_call: TRBV7-2
cdr3_aa: ASSLVGPQH

clone_size: NA
j_call: TRBJ2-1
v_call: TRBV11-2
cdr3_aa: ASSLESGGEQF

clone_size: NA
j_call: TRBJ2-4
v_call: TRBV7-2
cdr3_aa: ASSLSGGGRGVNIQY

clone_size: NA
j_call: TRBJ1-2
v_call: TRBV6-1
cdr3_aa: ASSEGSASDYGYT

clone_size: many
j_call: TRBJ1-5
v_call: TRBV7-9
cdr3_aa: ASTQGGQPQH

clone_size: NA
j_call: TRBJ1-5
v_call: TRBV4-3
cdr3_aa: ASSPTRNQPQH

clone_size: NA
j_call: TRBJ2-2
v_call: TRBV21-1
cdr3_aa: ASSKWVRDTGELF

clone_size: NA
j_call: TRBJ2-4
v_call: TRBV7-8
cdr3_aa: ASRDPGENIQY

clone_size: NA
j_call: TRBJ2-3
v_call: TRBV7-9
cdr3_aa: ASSTFRQADTQY

clone_size: few
j_call: TRBJ2-5
v_call: TRBV18
cdr3_aa: ASSPRTGEETQY

clone_size: NA
j_call: TRBJ1-1
v_call: TRBV9
cdr3_aa: ASSVGQQNTEAF

clone_size: NA
j_call: TRBJ2-7
v_call: TRBV28
cdr3_aa: ASGRAPYEQY

clone_size: few
j_call: TRBJ1-4
v_call: TRBV28
cdr3_aa: ASSLGSLKLF

clone_size: few
j_call: TRBJ2-7
v_call: TRBV2
cdr3_aa: ASRLTSGYEQY

clone_size: few
j_call: TRBJ2-7
v_call: TRBV18
cdr3_aa: ASSPSRTAYEQY

clone_size: few
j_call: TRBJ2-5
v_call: TRBV14
cdr3_aa: ASSTSWVAETQY

clone_size: few
j_call: TRBJ2-1
v_call: TRBV7-2
cdr3_aa: ATALRFLAGGSNEQF

clone_size: few
j_call: TRBJ2-7
v_call: TRBV5-4
cdr3_aa: ASSPLGRGDYEQY

clone_size: few
j_call: TRBJ2-1
v_call: TRBV28
cdr3_aa: ASSVDPLNEQF

clone_size: few
j_call: TRBJ2-7
v_call: TRBV6-6
cdr3_aa: ASSPKGQGYEQY

clone_size: NA
j_call: TRBJ2-1
v_call: TRBV15
cdr3_aa: ATSRKLAGGHEQF

clone_size: NA
j_call: TRBJ1-1
v_call: TRBV9
cdr3_aa: ASSVEGMNTEAF

clone_size: NA
j_call: TRBJ2-3
v_call: TRBV7-2
cdr3_aa: ASSLVIEADTQY

clone_size: few
j_call: TRBJ2-7
v_call: TRBV21-1
cdr3_aa: ASSKWAEGSYEQY

clone_size: few
j_call: TRBJ1-1
v_call: TRBV11-1
cdr3_aa: ASSPQTGVMDTEAF

clone_size: few
j_call: TRBJ2-7
v_call: TRBV25-1
cdr3_aa: ASSVWGVISYEQY

clone_size: few
j_call: TRBJ2-7
v_call: TRBV27
cdr3_aa: ASRSGQESYEQY

clone_size: NA
j_call: TRBJ2-1
v_call: TRBV6-5
cdr3_aa: ASSYGGRAVYEQF

clone_size: NA
j_call: TRBJ2-5
v_call: TRBV28
cdr3_aa: ASSLTGGTQY

clone_size: few
j_call: TRBJ2-7
v_call: TRBV27
cdr3_aa: ASRRQGANYEQY

clone_size: few
j_call: TRBJ2-1
v_call: TRBV12-5
cdr3_aa: ASGLLAWGSNFNEQF

clone_size: few
j_call: TRBJ2-2
v_call: TRBV2
cdr3_aa: ASSALGTGELF

clone_size: NA
j_call: TRBJ2-5
v_call: TRBV7-9
cdr3_aa: ASNGGEETQY